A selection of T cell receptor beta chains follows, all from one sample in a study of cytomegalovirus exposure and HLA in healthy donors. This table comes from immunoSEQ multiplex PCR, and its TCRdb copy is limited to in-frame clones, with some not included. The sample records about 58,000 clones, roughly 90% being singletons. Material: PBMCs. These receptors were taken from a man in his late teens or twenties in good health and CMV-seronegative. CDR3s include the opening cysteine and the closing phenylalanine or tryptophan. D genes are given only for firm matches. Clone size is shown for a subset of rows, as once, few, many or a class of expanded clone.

CDR3 protein: CASSPWEGTGGPLGEKLFF; CDR3 DNA: TGTGCCAGCAGTCCCTGGGAGGGGACAGGGGGCCCCCTTGGTGAAAAACTGTTTTTT; clone size: NA; D gene: TRBD1; J gene: TRBJ1-4; V gene: TRBV28
CDR3 protein: CASSPTGTGANVLTF; CDR3 DNA: TGCGCCAGCAGCCCTACAGGTACCGGGGCCAACGTCCTGACTTTC; clone size: NA; D gene: NA; J gene: TRBJ2-6; V gene: TRBV5-1
CDR3 protein: CASSEWTGSSYEQYF; CDR3 DNA: TGTGCCAGCAGTGAATGGACAGGGAGCTCCTACGAGCAGTACTTC; clone size: NA; D gene: TRBD1; J gene: TRBJ2-7; V gene: TRBV6-1
CDR3 protein: CSVELSSDEQFF; CDR3 DNA: TGCAGCGTTGAGCTCTCGTCGGATGAGCAGTTCTTC; clone size: NA; D gene: NA; J gene: TRBJ2-1; V gene: TRBV29-1
CDR3 protein: CASSYVATGELFF; CDR3 DNA: TGTGCCAGCAGTTACGTGGCCACCGGGGAGCTGTTTTTT; clone size: NA; D gene: NA; J gene: TRBJ2-2; V gene: TRBV6-5
CDR3 protein: CASSYWAGRFYEQFF; CDR3 DNA: TGTGCCAGCAGTTACTGGGCGGGAAGGTTTTATGAGCAGTTCTTC; clone size: NA; D gene: NA; J gene: TRBJ2-1; V gene: TRBV6-5
CDR3 protein: CASTRQGYGYTF; CDR3 DNA: TGTGCCAGCACACGTCAGGGCTATGGCTACACCTTC; clone size: NA; D gene: NA; J gene: TRBJ1-2; V gene: TRBV28
CDR3 protein: CATRRGTEENTEAFF; CDR3 DNA: TGTGCCACCAGGCGAGGGACAGAGGAGAACACTGAAGCTTTCTTT; clone size: NA; D gene: TRBD1; J gene: TRBJ1-1; V gene: TRBV15
CDR3 protein: CASSKRDRDNQPQHF; CDR3 DNA: TGTGCCAGCAGCAAACGGGACAGGGATAATCAGCCCCAGCATTTT; clone size: once; D gene: NA; J gene: TRBJ1-5; V gene: TRBV21-1
CDR3 protein: CASRTIDTQYF; CDR3 DNA: TGTGCCAGCCGGACTATAGATACGCAGTATTTT; clone size: NA; D gene: NA; J gene: TRBJ2-3; V gene: TRBV28
CDR3 protein: CASSSGVGREQETQYF; CDR3 DNA: TGCGCCAGCAGCTCGGGAGTGGGACGGGAGCAAGAGACCCAGTACTTC; clone size: NA; D gene: NA; J gene: TRBJ2-5; V gene: TRBV5-1
CDR3 protein: CASSDLNTEAFF; CDR3 DNA: TGTGCCAGCAGCGACTTGAACACTGAAGCTTTCTTT; clone size: NA; D gene: NA; J gene: TRBJ1-1; V gene: TRBV7-2
CDR3 protein: CASSPPGSYEQYF; CDR3 DNA: TGTGCCAGCTCACCTCCGGGAAGCTACGAGCAGTACTTC; clone size: few; D gene: NA; J gene: TRBJ2-7; V gene: TRBV18
CDR3 protein: CASSWSEQGSLGEQYF; CDR3 DNA: TGTGCCAGCAGCTGGAGTGAACAGGGGTCCCTGGGCGAGCAGTACTTC; clone size: NA; D gene: TRBD1; J gene: TRBJ2-7; V gene: TRBV5-4
CDR3 protein: CASSTRQMNTEAFF; CDR3 DNA: TGTGCCAGCAGCACGAGACAGATGAACACTGAAGCTTTCTTT; clone size: NA; D gene: NA; J gene: TRBJ1-1; V gene: TRBV5-6
CDR3 protein: CASSPTGQGTTEAFF; CDR3 DNA: TGTGCCAGCAGCCCCACCGGACAGGGAACCACTGAAGCTTTCTTT; clone size: NA; D gene: TRBD1; J gene: TRBJ1-1; V gene: TRBV7-3
CDR3 protein: CASSLKGQGPSGETQYF; CDR3 DNA: TGTGCCAGCAGCTTAAAGGGACAGGGTCCTTCAGGGGAGACCCAGTACTTC; clone size: NA; D gene: TRBD1; J gene: TRBJ2-5; V gene: TRBV7-3
CDR3 protein: CASRPSSAGEQYF; CDR3 DNA: TGTGCCAGTAGACCATCTAGCGCGGGCGAGCAGTACTTC; clone size: NA; D gene: NA; J gene: TRBJ2-7; V gene: TRBV19
CDR3 protein: CASSQGTSYEQYF; CDR3 DNA: TGCGCCAGCAGCCAAGGGACTAGCTACGAGCAGTACTTC; clone size: NA; D gene: TRBD2; J gene: TRBJ2-7; V gene: TRBV4-3
CDR3 protein: CASSLWTGPGTEAFF; CDR3 DNA: TGTGCCAGCAGTTTATGGACAGGGCCAGGCACTGAAGCTTTCTTT; clone size: NA; D gene: TRBD1; J gene: TRBJ1-1; V gene: TRBV28
CDR3 protein: CASSLFGLAGVRPYEQYF; CDR3 DNA: TGTGCCAGCAGTTTATTTGGCCTAGCGGGAGTGCGCCCCTACGAGCAGTACTTC; clone size: NA; D gene: TRBD2; J gene: TRBJ2-7; V gene: TRBV28
CDR3 protein: CASSVLATDTQYF; CDR3 DNA: TGTGCCAGCAGCGTCCTCGCGACAGATACGCAGTATTTT; clone size: NA; D gene: NA; J gene: TRBJ2-3; V gene: TRBV9
CDR3 protein: CASSWDRGTPETQYF; CDR3 DNA: TGTGCCAGCAGTTGGGACAGGGGGACTCCAGAGACCCAGTACTTC; clone size: NA; D gene: TRBD1; J gene: TRBJ2-5; V gene: TRBV25-1
CDR3 protein: CASSLDRNTEAFF; CDR3 DNA: TGTGCTAGCAGCCTGGACAGGAACACTGAAGCTTTCTTT; clone size: NA; D gene: NA; J gene: TRBJ1-1; V gene: TRBV7-7
CDR3 protein: CASSPPGLAANEQFF; CDR3 DNA: TGTGCCAGCAGCCCGCCGGGACTAGCGGCCAATGAGCAGTTCTTC; clone size: NA; D gene: TRBD2; J gene: TRBJ2-1; V gene: TRBV7-6
CDR3 protein: CASSIGTSGRYEQYF; CDR3 DNA: TGTGCCAGCAGTATCGGGACTAGCGGGAGGTACGAGCAGTACTTC; clone size: NA; D gene: TRBD2; J gene: TRBJ2-7; V gene: TRBV28
CDR3 protein: CASSLERLAGEKQFF; CDR3 DNA: TGTGCCAGCAGCTTAGAACGTCTAGCGGGAGAAAAGCAGTTCTTC; clone size: once; D gene: TRBD2; J gene: TRBJ2-1; V gene: TRBV11-2
CDR3 protein: CASSPLGLAGYNEQFF; CDR3 DNA: TGTGCCAGCTCACCATTGGGGCTAGCGGGATACAATGAGCAGTTCTTC; clone size: NA; D gene: TRBD2; J gene: TRBJ2-1; V gene: TRBV18
CDR3 protein: CASSQYRGSYEQYF; CDR3 DNA: TGCGCCAGCAGCCAATACAGGGGGTCCTACGAGCAGTACTTC; clone size: NA; D gene: TRBD1; J gene: TRBJ2-7; V gene: TRBV4-3
CDR3 protein: CAWSDPAHGNEKLFF; CDR3 DNA: TGTGCCTGGAGTGACCCAGCCCACGGGAATGAAAAACTGTTTTTT; clone size: NA; D gene: NA; J gene: TRBJ1-4; V gene: TRBV30
CDR3 protein: CASSVEGLAGYNEQFF; CDR3 DNA: TGTGCCAGCAGCGTAGAGGGACTAGCGGGGTACAATGAGCAGTTCTTC; clone size: NA; D gene: TRBD2; J gene: TRBJ2-1; V gene: TRBV9
CDR3 protein: CASSQVPGLTTYEQYF; CDR3 DNA: TGTGCCAGCAGCCAGGTACCGGGACTGACAACCTACGAGCAGTACTTC; clone size: once; D gene: NA; J gene: TRBJ2-7; V gene: TRBV4-2
CDR3 protein: CAGSRGSGIHNEQFF; CDR3 DNA: TGTGCCGGGTCGAGGGGAAGCGGGATCCACAATGAGCAGTTCTTC; clone size: NA; D gene: TRBD2; J gene: TRBJ2-1; V gene: TRBV2
CDR3 protein: CASSFRSNFPYGYTF; CDR3 DNA: TGTGCCAGCAGTTTCCGCAGTAATTTCCCCTATGGCTACACCTTC; clone size: NA; D gene: NA; J gene: TRBJ1-2; V gene: TRBV28
CDR3 protein: CASSLLAGELFF; CDR3 DNA: TGTGCCAGCAGCCTTCTCGCCGGGGAGCTGTTTTTT; clone size: NA; D gene: NA; J gene: TRBJ2-2; V gene: TRBV7-3
CDR3 protein: CASCFYPPPSTDTQYF; CDR3 DNA: TGTGCCAGCTGCTTCTACCCGCCCCCGAGCACAGATACGCAGTATTTT; clone size: NA; D gene: NA; J gene: TRBJ2-3; V gene: TRBV11-2
CDR3 protein: CASSLLSGSPYEQYF; CDR3 DNA: TGTGCCAGCAGTTTACTAAGCGGTTCTCCCTACGAGCAGTACTTC; clone size: NA; D gene: NA; J gene: TRBJ2-7; V gene: TRBV28
CDR3 protein: CASSETSGNTGELFF; CDR3 DNA: TGTGCCAGCAGTGAGACTAGCGGGAACACCGGGGAGCTGTTTTTT; clone size: NA; D gene: TRBD2; J gene: TRBJ2-2; V gene: TRBV6-4
CDR3 protein: CASSHWAGASYNEQFF; CDR3 DNA: TGCGCCAGCAGTCATTGGGCGGGAGCCTCCTACAATGAGCAGTTCTTC; clone size: NA; D gene: TRBD2; J gene: TRBJ2-1; V gene: TRBV23-1
CDR3 protein: CASSLGTGEPETQYF; CDR3 DNA: TGTGCCAGCAGCTTGGGGACAGGGGAACCAGAGACCCAGTACTTC; clone size: NA; D gene: TRBD1; J gene: TRBJ2-5; V gene: TRBV7-9
CDR3 protein: CASSLRPGGAKNIQYF; CDR3 DNA: TGTGCCAGCAGCCTCCGGCCGGGGGGAGCCAAAAACATTCAGTACTTC; clone size: NA; D gene: TRBD2; J gene: TRBJ2-4; V gene: TRBV7-2
CDR3 protein: CASSLRGTSLYNEQFF; CDR3 DNA: TGTGCCAGCAGTTTAAGAGGGACTAGCCTCTACAATGAGCAGTTCTTC; clone size: NA; D gene: TRBD2; J gene: TRBJ2-1; V gene: TRBV28
CDR3 protein: CASSPPGTGVANTEAFF; CDR3 DNA: TGTGCCAGCAGCCCCCCCGGGACAGGGGTGGCGAACACTGAAGCTTTCTTT; clone size: NA; D gene: TRBD1; J gene: TRBJ1-1; V gene: TRBV28
CDR3 protein: CSVGLAMAEQFF; CDR3 DNA: TGCAGCGTTGGACTAGCGATGGCTGAGCAGTTCTTC; clone size: once; D gene: TRBD2; J gene: TRBJ2-1; V gene: TRBV29-1
CDR3 protein: CASSRDGGTDEQYF; CDR3 DNA: TGCGCCAGCAGCCGAGACGGTGGGACTGACGAGCAGTACTTC; clone size: NA; D gene: NA; J gene: TRBJ2-7; V gene: TRBV5-1
CDR3 protein: CASRNQGTDTQYF; CDR3 DNA: TGTGCCAGCAGGAATCAGGGAACAGATACGCAGTATTTT; clone size: NA; D gene: NA; J gene: TRBJ2-3; V gene: TRBV2
CDR3 protein: CASSARTGDTYNEQFF; CDR3 DNA: TGTGCCAGCAGCGCTAGGACAGGAGACACCTACAATGAGCAGTTCTTC; clone size: few; D gene: TRBD1; J gene: TRBJ2-1; V gene: TRBV9
CDR3 protein: CASSSGYGYTF; CDR3 DNA: TGTGCCAGCAGTTCCGGCTATGGCTACACCTTC; clone size: NA; D gene: NA; J gene: TRBJ1-2; V gene: TRBV6-1
CDR3 protein: CASSLIFGQADYEQYF; CDR3 DNA: TGTGCCAGCAGCCTAATATTTGGACAGGCCGACTACGAGCAGTACTTC; clone size: NA; D gene: TRBD1; J gene: TRBJ2-7; V gene: TRBV28
CDR3 protein: CASEKAGENEQFF; CDR3 DNA: TGTGCCAGCGAAAAGGCAGGCGAGAATGAGCAGTTCTTC; clone size: NA; D gene: NA; J gene: TRBJ2-1; V gene: TRBV6-5
CDR3 protein: CAWGRRGNQPQHF; CDR3 DNA: TGTGCCTGGGGCCGACGGGGAAATCAGCCCCAGCATTTT; clone size: NA; D gene: NA; J gene: TRBJ1-5; V gene: TRBV30
CDR3 protein: CASSREAADTQYF; CDR3 DNA: TGTGCCAGCAGCAGGGAGGCGGCAGATACGCAGTATTTT; clone size: NA; D gene: NA; J gene: TRBJ2-3; V gene: TRBV2
CDR3 protein: CASSLGAYSGANVLTF; CDR3 DNA: TGTGCCAGCAGCTTAGGGGCTTACTCTGGGGCCAACGTCCTGACTTTC; clone size: NA; D gene: NA; J gene: TRBJ2-6; V gene: TRBV7-9
CDR3 protein: CASSERGKDTEAFF; CDR3 DNA: TGTGCCAGCAGTGAACGAGGGAAGGACACTGAAGCTTTCTTT; clone size: NA; D gene: NA; J gene: TRBJ1-1; V gene: TRBV6-1
CDR3 protein: CASSKVPTGGHEQYF; CDR3 DNA: TGTGCCAGCAGCAAAGTCCCCACAGGGGGACACGAGCAGTACTTC; clone size: NA; D gene: NA; J gene: TRBJ2-7; V gene: TRBV21-1